Sample share makes the clone carrying this T cell receptor (beta chain) medium-sized (0.01 to 0.1%). Its specificity is not known. The data belong to a study of long-term antiretroviral therapy in people with HIV. Points from the study as a whole: Clones expanded before ART dominated the repertoire at all time points.

With survey level as its setting, the immunoSEQ assay was v3.0. Profiled with immunoSEQ multiplex PCR; TCRdb holds only in-frame clones, not every one. The repertoire holds more than 15,000 clones, with over 75% as singletons. This receptor was obtained from a woman aged 40 to 49 with HIV. The sample in question was unsorted PBMCs, obtained at the start of antiretroviral therapy, before treatment.

The CDR3 bases are TGTGCCAGCAGCGTATACGGGACCGCTACAGATACGCAGTATTTT. Its protein is CASSVYGTATDTQYF. This sequence joins TRBV9 and TRBJ2-3, with D perhaps assigned TRBD1 or TRBD2 (5 bases each). The CDR3 is made up of 15 amino acids. V shed 1 base and J shed 3 bases, with 12 bases lying between them. Germline CDR1 reads SGDLS; CDR2 reads YYNGEE.